This T cell receptor (beta chain) originates from a study of OX40 agonist ivuxolimab in advanced cancers. Study details: Allowance was made for prior anti-PD-1, anti-PD-L1 or anti-CTLA-4 therapy, and 40% to 45% had some. Two cutaneous melanoma patients and one hepatocellular carcinoma patient, three in all, had partial responses. Findings and caveats of the study: Among patients with partial responses at 0.1-3.0 mg/kg, clonal expansion was among the lowest. No determination was made of the antigen specificity of the expanded peripheral T cells.

To note about this clone: What it binds is unknown.

This table comes from immunoSEQ multiplex PCR, and its TCRdb copy is limited to in-frame clones, with some not included. The sample has more than 60,000 clones; around 86% are singletons. Between the trimmed V and J ends, which lost 3 bases and 0 bases, there was a span of 27 bases. Germline V CDR1 and CDR2: ENHRY, SYGVKD. CDR3 length equals 21 residues. Sequences were derived from CD4+ or CD8+ T cells sorted from blood, sampled in a trial of the OX40 agonist ivuxolimab. The V gene is TRBV10-3, the J gene TRBJ2-1; tentatively, D is TRBD2 (6 bases). This sequence originates from an adult with an advanced solid tumor such as melanoma, head and neck, liver or kidney cancer. Here the CDR3 DNA reads TGTGCCATCAGTGATGCTGGTGGGGTAGGGGTCCTGACTAGCTCCTACAATGAGCAGTTCTTC. This gives the protein CAISDAGGVGVLTSSYNEQFF.